One and the same sample provided the 27 T cell receptor beta chains below, sequenced in a study of OX40 agonist ivuxolimab in advanced cancers. Libraries were prepared by immunoSEQ multiplex PCR; TCRdb keeps only in-frame clonotypes and omits some of them. The repertoire holds roughly 64,000 clones, with approximately 85% as singletons. The sample consisted of CD4+ or CD8+ T cells sorted from blood, taken in a trial of the OX40 agonist ivuxolimab. The receptors were sampled from an adult with an advanced solid tumor such as melanoma, head and neck, liver or kidney cancer.

The chain has TRBV15 and TRBJ1-2, with D hard to call. The CDR3 contains 16 residues. Germline V gene sequence: CDR1 LNHNV, CDR2 YYDKDF (reference sequence). V lost 0 bases to trimming and J lost 2 bases, with 13 bases between them. CDR3 DNA sequence: TGTGCCACCAGCAGAGAACGGGCAGCGAGCAACTATGGCTACACCTTC. Protein product: CATSRERAASNYGYTF. The variable domain in full, with the rest retrieved from reference TRBV15 and TRBJ1-2, is DAMVIQNPRYQVTQFGKPVTLSCSQTLNHNVMYWYQQKSSQAPKLLFHYYDKDFNNEADTPDNFQSRRPNTSFCFLDIRSPGLGDTAMYLCATSRERAASNYGYTFGSGTRLTVV.

V gene TRBV5-1 combines with J gene TRBJ2-3; D might be TRBD2 (6 bases). The V gene's germline CDR1 is SGHRS and CDR2 YFSETQ. This CDR3 region has 15 residues. Trimming removed 0 bases from V and 2 bases from J, with 10 bases in between. The CDR3 sequence: CASSLGLGLTDTQYF. CDR3 nucleotides: TGCGCCAGCAGCTTGGGACTAGGCCTCACAGATACGCAGTATTTT. Complete variable domain (other parts from reference TRBV5-1 and TRBJ2-3): KAGVTQTPRYLIKTRGQQVTLSCSPISGHRSVSWYQQTPGQGLQFLFEYFSETQRNKGNFPGRFSGRQFSNSRSEMNVSTLELGDSALYLCASSLGLGLTDTQYFGPGTRLTVL.

V gene TRBV25-1 combines with J gene TRBJ1-2; 7 bases are shared with TRBD1. Germline loops: CDR1 MGHDK, CDR2 SYGVNS. The CDR3 contains 14 residues. V lost 1 base and J lost 4; bases outside the gene matches: 3. Here the CDR3 reads CASSESGTVYGYTF. CDR3 nucleotides: TGTGCCAGCAGTGAATCCGGGACAGTCTATGGCTACACCTTC.

V is TRBV19 and J is TRBJ2-3; possibly TRBD2 for D (6 bases). Per the germline V gene, CDR1 is LNHDA and CDR2 is SQIVND (reference sequence). The CDR3 extends over 11 amino acids. The V gene lost 6 bases and the J gene lost 6 bases, with 7 bases spanning the gap. The CDR3 here is CASRRGDTQYF. CDR3 nucleotides: TGTGCCAGTAGACGGGGGGATACGCAGTATTTT.

V is TRBV2 and J is TRBJ1-4; TRBD1 matches at 9 bases. CDR3 length: 14 residues. J was trimmed by 8 bases and V by 6 bases; bases with no gene match: 7. CDR1 and CDR2 from the germline V gene are SNHLY and FYNNEI. CDR3 bases: TGTGCCAGCAGGAGGACAGGGGCTGGGGAAAAACTGTTTTTT. Translating gives CASRRTGAGEKLFF.

The chain recombines TRBV6-5 with TRBJ1-1; 7 bases fit TRBD1. CDR3 size: 14 residues. Germline V gene data show CDR1 as MNHEY and CDR2 as SVGAGI. V shed 8 bases, J shed 1 base, and the junction held 7 bases outside the gene matches. DNA of the CDR3: TGTGCCAGCGGGGGACAGATATCGAACACTGAAGCTTTCTTT. Protein sequence: CASGGQISNTEAFF.

The genes are TRBV7-2 and TRBJ2-7; D may correspond to TRBD1 or TRBD2 (5 bases each). The CDR3 runs to 15 residues. V was trimmed by 8 bases and J by 4 bases, leaving 21 bases between them. Germline V gene lookup returns CDR1 SGHTA and CDR2 FQGNSA. The CDR3 protein is CASVRGGAPGYEQYF. CDR3 bases: TGTGCCAGCGTCCGGGGTGGGGCCCCTGGTTACGAGCAGTACTTC.

This chain links TRBV5-1 with TRBJ1-1, with 9 positions matching TRBD1. Losses at the gene ends were 5 bases for V and 2 bases for J; bases not matched to a gene: 4. CDR3 length: 14 amino acids. Germline CDR1 and CDR2: SGHRS and YFSETQ. CDR3: CASRETGGNTEAFF. CDR3 DNA sequence: TGCGCCAGCAGGGAAACAGGGGGCAACACTGAAGCTTTCTTT.

The chain carries TRBV2 and TRBJ2-1; possibly TRBD1 for D (5 bases). CDR3 length equals 14 residues. Trimming removed 7 bases at V and 1 base at J, with 11 bases between. Per germline, CDR1 SNHLY and CDR2 FYNNEI. CDR3 nucleotides: TGTGCCAGCAATAGGGGCGAATCCTACAATGAGCAGTTCTTC. It codes for CASNRGESYNEQFF.

The CDR3 reads CASSESGGGEDTQYF. CDR3 nucleotides: TGTGCCAGCAGTGAATCCGGTGGGGGCGAAGATACGCAGTATTTT. The genes are TRBV25-1 and TRBJ2-3, with D maybe TRBD1 (6 bases). Trimming shortened V by 1 base and J by 5 bases, and 13 bases separated the two germline ends. CDR3 length: 15 amino acids. CDR1 is MGHDK and CDR2 is SYGVNS in the germline V gene. Together with reference TRBV25-1 and TRBJ2-3, the CDR3 gives the full variable domain: EADIYQTPRYLVIGTGKKITLECSQTMGHDKMYWYQQDPGMELHLIHYSYGVNSTEKGDLSSESTVSRIRTEHFPLTLESARPSHTSQYLCASSESGGGEDTQYFGPGTRLTVL.

This chain connects TRBV5-1 to TRBJ2-5; the D is unclear. The CDR3 loop spans 15 amino acids. V shed 2 bases and J shed 5 bases, with 16 bases lying between them. CDR1 and CDR2 (germline): SGHRS, YFSETQ. CDR3 protein: CASSLAPSRSETQYF. The CDR3 bases are TGCGCCAGCAGCTTAGCTCCGTCGAGGTCGGAGACCCAGTACTTC.

V gene TRBV29-1 combines with J gene TRBJ1-2; D is possibly TRBD1 (6 bases). This CDR3 has 12 amino acids. From germline, CDR1 is SQVTM and CDR2 ANQGSEA. V was pared by 3 bases and J by 7 bases, with 12 bases between. CDR3 nucleotide sequence: TGCAGCGTTGAGGAAGGGGGTGGTGGCTACACCTTC. Translation gives CSVEEGGGGYTF.

The genes are TRBV5-1 and TRBJ1-4; D not certain. CDR1 and CDR2 from the germline V gene are SGHRS and YFSETQ. Trimming shortened V by 0 bases and J by 5 bases, and 11 bases separated the two germline ends. The CDR3 spans 15 residues. As DNA, the CDR3 is TGCGCCAGCAGCTTGGATTCAGGAGGAAATGAAAAACTGTTTTTT. Translation gives CASSLDSGGNEKLFF.

This clone is categorized as medium-sized. The chain joins TRBV7-2 to TRBJ1-1; no definite D call. This CDR3 spans 13 amino acids. V lost 5 bases and J 3 bases, leaving 10 bases between the germline ends. The germline V gene encodes CDR1 SGHTA and CDR2 FQGNSA. CDR3 region: CASSLTLYTEAFF. CDR3 nucleotides: TGTGCCAGCAGCCTGACCCTTTACACTGAAGCTTTCTTT.

This sequence joins TRBV2 and TRBJ2-7, with 7 bases aligning to TRBD2. The CDR3 is 15 residues long. Germline V CDR1 and CDR2: SNHLY, FYNNEI. V gave up 5 bases and J gave up 4 bases; unmatched junction bases: 11. CDR3 nucleotide sequence: TGTGCCAGCAGTATATCGGCGGGAGACGGGTACGAGCAGTACTTC. Protein sequence: CASSISAGDGYEQYF.

The chain carries TRBV30 and TRBJ1-2; D unresolved. The CDR3 covers 13 residues. CDR1 and CDR2 from the germline V gene are GTSNPN and SVGIG (reference sequence). The V and J ends lost 0 bases and 10 bases respectively, with 15 bases between them. The CDR3 region has the DNA TGTGCCTGGAGTGTTGACCCTCAAGTAGACTACACCTTC. Encoded protein: CAWSVDPQVDYTF.

This clone was seen once. The V and J genes are TRBV18 and TRBJ2-5; 7 bases are a match to TRBD1. The CDR3 is 14 residues long. Germline V lookup: CDR1 KGHSH, CDR2 LQKENI. V was clipped by 0 bases and J by 7 bases; unmatched bases: 5. Written as DNA, the CDR3 is TGTGCCAGCTCACCACCGGCAGGGGGTTTGACCCAGTACTTC. Residues: CASSPPAGGLTQYF. Complete variable domain (other parts from reference TRBV18 and TRBJ2-5): NAGVMQNPRHLVRRRGQEARLRCSPMKGHSHVYWYRQLPEEGLKFMVYLQKENIIDESGMPKERFSAEFPKEGPSILRIQQVVRGDSAAYFCASSPPAGGLTQYFGPGTRLLVL.

The chain recombines TRBV7-6 with TRBJ2-5; 8 bases line up with TRBD2. J lost 5 bases, V lost 6 bases, and 8 bases had no gene match. Germline CDR1 reads SGHVS; CDR2 reads FNYEAQ. The CDR3 is 14 amino acids. CDR3 sequence (DNA): TGTGCCAGCAGTGTCGCGGGGGGCGCGGAGACCCAGTACTTC. Protein: CASSVAGGAETQYF.

The chain uses TRBV6-5 and TRBJ1-2; the D is unclear. Germline V gives CDR1 MNHEY, CDR2 SVGAGI. CDR3 length equals 12 residues. V lost 5 bases, J lost 9 bases, and 13 bases lay in between. CDR3 nucleotides: TGTGCCAGCAGTCATGACACTTTCCGCTACACCTTC. It codes for CASSHDTFRYTF.

This chain uses TRBV6-6 with TRBJ2-2; TRBD2 might be the D (6 bases). Germline CDR1 is MNHNY and CDR2 is SVGAGI (reference sequence). The CDR3 spans 14 residues. V dropped 0 bases and J dropped 4 bases, with 6 bases sitting between them. The CDR3 is CASSYSEGTGELFF. CDR3 sequence (DNA): TGTGCCAGCAGTTACTCGGAGGGCACCGGGGAGCTGTTTTTT.

The rearrangement uses TRBV4-3 and TRBJ1-2; 8 positions match TRBD1. J was trimmed by 3 bases and V by 6 bases; bases with no gene match: 15. Germline lookup yields CDR1 LGHNA and CDR2 YSLEER. There are 17 residues in the CDR3. The CDR3 protein is CASSPKGGTGDYYGYTF. The CDR3 nucleotides are TGCGCCAGCAGTCCCAAGGGGGGGACAGGAGACTACTATGGCTACACCTTC.

V is TRBV2 and J is TRBJ1-2; a weak D match, TRBD1 (5 bases). Trimming cost V 3 bases and J 2 bases, with 7 bases left between them. The CDR3 runs 13 residues. Germline CDR1 and CDR2: SNHLY and FYNNEI. CDR3 DNA: TGTGCCAGCAGTGACAGGGCCAACTATGGCTACACCTTC. Its translation is CASSDRANYGYTF.

This clone was picked up a small number of times. The chain carries TRBV14 and TRBJ2-3, with 7 bases matching TRBD1. There are 12 residues in the CDR3. The V gene end was trimmed by 7 bases and the J gene end by 4 bases; junction bases not matched to a gene: 2. Germline V gene data show CDR1 as SGHDN and CDR2 as FVKESK. CDR3 sequence: CASTTGADTQYF. Here the CDR3 DNA reads TGTGCCAGCACCACAGGGGCAGATACGCAGTATTTT.

This clone was picked up one time. J is TRBJ2-7 and V is TRBV11-2; D remains ambiguous. The CDR3 has 15 amino acids. Germline CDR1 reads SGHAT; CDR2 reads FQNNGV. V lost 1 base to trimming and J lost 0 bases, with 10 bases between them. The chain's CDR3 is CASSLGVGTSYEQYF. The CDR3 DNA follows: TGTGCCAGCAGCTTAGGAGTGGGAACCTCCTACGAGCAGTACTTC.

For the CDR3, the DNA is TGTGCCAGCAGCCCTCGACAGGGGCTCGAAGAGACCCAGTACTTC. This sequence encodes CASSPRQGLEETQYF. V usage is TRBV4-2 and J usage is TRBJ2-5; 8 bases line up with TRBD1. V shed 4 bases, J shed 3 bases, and the junction held 7 bases outside the gene matches. The CDR3 has 15 residues. Looked up from germline, CDR1 is LGHNA and CDR2 is YNFKEQ.

This rearrangement joins TRBV5-1 to TRBJ2-1, with D maybe TRBD1 (6 bases). Germline-derived CDR1 and CDR2 are SGHRS and YFSETQ. The CDR3 extends over 13 amino acids. Trimming removed 3 bases from V and 5 bases from J, with 9 bases in between. DNA for the CDR3: TGCGCCAGCAGCTCCACAGGGAACAATGAGCAGTTCTTC. Its protein is CASSSTGNNEQFF.

V and J are TRBV7-2 and TRBJ2-5; 15 bases agree with TRBD2. The CDR3 loop spans 16 amino acids. Trimming at V came to 3 bases and at J to 5 bases, leaving 4 bases not matched to a gene. Germline CDR1 is SGHTA and CDR2 is FQGNSA. CDR3 DNA: TGTGCCAGCAGCTTCGGACTAGCGGGGGGGACGGAGACCCAGTACTTC. The encoded protein is CASSFGLAGGTETQYF. The full variable domain, with the rest looked up from reference TRBV7-2 and TRBJ2-5, is GAGVSQSPSNKVTEKGKDVELRCDPISGHTALYWYRQSLGQGLEFLIYFQGNSAPDKSGLPSDRFSAERTGGSVSTLTIQRTQQEDSAVYLCASSFGLAGGTETQYFGPGTRLLVL.